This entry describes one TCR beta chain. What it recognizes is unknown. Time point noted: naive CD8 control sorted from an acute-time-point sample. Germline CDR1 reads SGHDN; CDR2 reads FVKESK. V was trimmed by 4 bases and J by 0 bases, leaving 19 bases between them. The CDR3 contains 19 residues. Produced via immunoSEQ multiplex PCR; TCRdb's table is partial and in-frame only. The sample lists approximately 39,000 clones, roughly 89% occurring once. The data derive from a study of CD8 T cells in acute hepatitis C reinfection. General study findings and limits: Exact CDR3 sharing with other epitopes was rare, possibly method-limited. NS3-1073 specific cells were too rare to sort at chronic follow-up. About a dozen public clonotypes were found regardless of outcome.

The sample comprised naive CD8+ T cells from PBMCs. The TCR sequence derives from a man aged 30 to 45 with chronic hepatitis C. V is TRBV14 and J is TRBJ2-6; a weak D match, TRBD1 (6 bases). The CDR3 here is CASSRRPGQIDSGANVLTF. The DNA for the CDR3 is TGTGCCAGCAGCCGACGGCCGGGACAAATAGACTCTGGGGCCAACGTCCTGACTTTC.